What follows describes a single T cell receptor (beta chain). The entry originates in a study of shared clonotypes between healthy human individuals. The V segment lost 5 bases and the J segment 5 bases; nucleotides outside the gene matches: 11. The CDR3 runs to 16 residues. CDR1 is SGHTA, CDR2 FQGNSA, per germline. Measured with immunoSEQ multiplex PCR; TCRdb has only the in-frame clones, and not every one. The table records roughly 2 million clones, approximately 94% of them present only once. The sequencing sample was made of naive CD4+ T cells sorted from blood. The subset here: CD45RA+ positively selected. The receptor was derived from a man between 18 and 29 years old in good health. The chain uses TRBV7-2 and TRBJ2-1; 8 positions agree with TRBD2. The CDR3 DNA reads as TGTGCCAGCAGCCCCCACGCACTAGCGGAAGACAATGAGCAGTTCTTC. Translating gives CASSPHALAEDNEQFF. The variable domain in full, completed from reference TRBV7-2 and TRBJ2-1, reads GAGVSQSPSNKVTEKGKDVELRCDPISGHTALYWYRQSLGQGLEFLIYFQGNSAPDKSGLPSDRFSAERTGGSVSTLTIQRTQQEDSAVYLCASSPHALAEDNEQFFGPGTRLTVL.